The next 15 T cell receptor beta chains were all read from a single sample in a study of beta chain features in type 1 diabetes (dated by TCRdb to the late 2010s). Receptors were amplified or captured by the immunoSEQ multiplex PCR assay. The entire amount of isolated RNA was reverse transcribed using the High Capacity cDNA Reverse Transcription Kit, so the sequenced TCRB transcripts were expressed ones. TCRdb stores this immuneACCESS table with in-frame sequences only. Part of the clones is absent; in the studies checked, under half of the shortfall reflects unresolved V genes, and no reason is known for the rest. In all, the sample holds about 160,000 clones, and 7.5% to 8.5% of those were seen once. The ten biggest clones cover under 0.55% of the sample. No antigen is known for these receptors. Results the study describes overall, beyond this receptor: Type 1 diabetes patients showed a moderate but significant shortening of TCRB CDR3 length in all four CD4+ subsets.

Sample: central memory CD4+ T cells from blood. Source of these receptors: a man aged 18 to 35 with type 1 diabetes.

In its sample, this clone was seen many times. The chain links TRBV7-9 to TRBJ2-1, with 10 bases aligning to TRBD2. Germline lookup yields CDR1 SEHNR and CDR2 FQNEAQ (reference sequence). The CDR3 covers 15 residues. J gave up 9 bases and V 3 bases, and 8 bases lay outside the gene matches. The CDR3 loop reads CASSFLAGAVGEQFF. For the CDR3, the DNA is TGTGCCAGCAGCTTTCTAGCGGGGGCCGTGGGTGAGCAGTTCTTC.

In its sample, this clone was seen many times. The rearrangement links TRBV29-1 to TRBJ2-3; TRBD1 matches at 9 bases. Unmatched junction bases numbered 11, after V lost 6 bases and J lost 4 bases. This CDR3 has 15 residues. Germline V CDR1 and CDR2: SQVTM, ANQGSEA. This CDR3 reads CSVFSPGQGADTQYF. CDR3 bases: TGCAGCGTCTTCTCTCCGGGACAGGGAGCAGATACGCAGTATTTT.

This chain links TRBV5-1 with TRBJ2-7; 9 bases agree with TRBD1. Gene TRBJ2-5 matches the end of the DNA better, so the J call may be wrong. Germline V CDR1 and CDR2: SGHRS, YFSETQ. The CDR3 is made up of 14 amino acids. Here the CDR3 DNA reads TGCGCCAGCAGCCCTTTAGACAGGGGGGAGACCCAGTACTTC. This codes for CASSPLDRGETQYF.

The V call is TRBV30, the J call TRBJ1-3, with unresolved D. V gave up 8 bases and J gave up 0 bases, with 11 bases separating them. Germline values: CDR1 GTSNPN, CDR2 SVGIG (reference sequence). The CDR3 has 13 residues. CDR3 nucleotides: TGTGCCCACGGACGGGGCTCTGGAAACACCATATATTTT. Translation: CAHGRGSGNTIYF.

This clone was detected only a few times. This chain joins TRBV18 and TRBJ1-5; tentatively, D is TRBD1 (5 bases). Trimming took 2 bases from V and 7 from J, leaving 21 bases between them. The CDR3 covers 17 residues. The germline CDR1 and CDR2 sequences are KGHSH and LQKENI. CDR3 bases: TGTGCCAGCTCACCAACGGGCGGTGGGGAGGGGTGGCAGCCCCAGCATTTT. It codes for CASSPTGGGEGWQPQHF.

The rearrangement uses TRBV14 and TRBJ2-2, with no clear D. CDR3 length: 12 amino acids. CDR1 is SGHDN and CDR2 is FVKESK in the germline V gene. Trimming shortened V by 4 bases and J by 6 bases, and 6 bases separated the two germline ends. CDR3 nucleotide sequence: TGTGCCAGCAGCCTAATCCCCGGGGAGCTGTTTTTT. Residues: CASSLIPGELFF.

The V and J genes are TRBV7-2 and TRBJ2-7; D perhaps matches TRBD1 (6 bases). Germline CDR1 reads SGHTA; CDR2 reads FQGNSA. Trimming left V 3 bases short and J 3 bases short, with 9 bases between. The CDR3 runs to 13 residues. The CDR3 sequence is CASSLTGNYEQYF. CDR3 DNA sequence: TGTGCCAGCAGCTTGACAGGAAACTACGAGCAGTACTTC. Using reference TRBV7-2 and TRBJ2-7 for the parts outside the CDR3, the full variable domain is GAGVSQSPSNKVTEKGKDVELRCDPISGHTALYWYRQSLGQGLEFLIYFQGNSAPDKSGLPSDRFSAERTGGSVSTLTIQRTQQEDSAVYLCASSLTGNYEQYFGPGTRLTVT.

This clone was recorded a few times. The gene calls are TRBV29-1 and TRBJ2-5, with a tentative D call TRBD1 (5 bases). The CDR3 length is 11 residues. The V gene's germline CDR1 is SQVTM and CDR2 ANQGSEA. Trimming stripped 6 bases from V and 4 bases from J, with 9 bases between. CDR3 DNA sequence: TGCAGCGTCGACAGATTAGAGACCCAGTACTTC. Translating it yields CSVDRLETQYF.

This clone was detected a few times. The chain employs TRBV29-1 and TRBJ2-7, with 7 bases matching TRBD1. The junction had 12 bases not matched to a gene; V was cut back by 8 bases and J by 5 bases. The CDR3 has 13 amino acids. Germline lookup yields CDR1 SQVTM and CDR2 ANQGSEA. CDR3 loop: CSTQQGLLDEQYF. As DNA, the CDR3 is TGCAGCACCCAACAGGGGCTCCTGGACGAGCAGTACTTC.

This clone was seen a few times. This chain uses TRBV11-2 with TRBJ2-1, with D perhaps matching TRBD1 (5 bases). Germline CDR1 is SGHAT and CDR2 is FQNNGV. This CDR3 is 13 amino acids long. The V end lost 5 bases, the J end lost 6 bases, and 11 bases lay between the germline ends. CDR3 sequence reads: CASSRDRLNEQFF. The DNA for the CDR3 is TGTGCCAGCAGCCGAGACAGACTCAATGAGCAGTTCTTC. Drawing the rest from reference TRBV11-2 and TRBJ2-1, the complete variable domain is EAGVAQSPRYKIIEKRQSVAFWCNPISGHATLYWYQQILGQGPKLLIQFQNNGVVDDSQLPKDRFSAERLKGVDSTLKIQPAKLEDSAVYLCASSRDRLNEQFFGPGTRLTVL.

This clone has more than one count but fewer than ten. The rearrangement joins TRBV2 to TRBJ2-2; 8 positions agree with TRBD1. The CDR3 runs 14 residues. Germline trimming cut 8 bases from V and 2 bases from J; bases unmatched to any gene: 4. Germline V lookup: CDR1 SNHLY, CDR2 FYNNEI. CDR3 loop: CASVGQGNTGELFF. The CDR3 coding sequence is TGTGCCAGCGTAGGACAGGGTAACACCGGGGAGCTGTTTTTT.

This clone was recorded a few times. The CDR3 here is CASSQDSAEQYF. CDR3 in DNA: TGTGCCAGCAGCCAGGACAGTGCCGAGCAGTACTTC. V gene TRBV7-9 combines with J gene TRBJ2-7, with D possibly TRBD1 on 6 matching bases. CDR3 length: 12 residues. The V end lost 5 bases, the J end lost 6 bases, and 11 bases lay between the germline ends. CDR1 is SEHNR and CDR2 is FQNEAQ in the germline V gene (reference sequence).

This clone was observed a few times. CDR3 DNA sequence: TGTGCCAGCAGCTTTGGGGGCCCCACAGATACGCAGTATTTT. It yields the protein CASSFGGPTDTQYF. V and J are TRBV11-2 and TRBJ2-3, with D possibly being TRBD1 (6 bases). Trimming cost V 3 bases and J 2 bases, with 9 bases left between them. Germline-derived CDR1 and CDR2 are SGHAT and FQNNGV. This CDR3 comprises 14 residues.

This clone was picked up a small number of times. The rearrangement joins TRBV7-2 to TRBJ2-1, with D possibly matching TRBD2 (6 bases). CDR3 length: 15 residues. V was clipped by 0 bases and J by 4 bases, with 10 bases between them. Germline values: CDR1 SGHTA, CDR2 FQGNSA. CDR3 protein: CASSLAGGRYNEQFF. DNA of the CDR3: TGTGCCAGCAGCTTAGCGGGGGGTCGATACAATGAGCAGTTCTTC.

The chain carries TRBV28 and TRBJ2-1; D not certain. The CDR3 consists of 12 residues. Trimming cost V 7 bases and J 4 bases, with 8 bases left between them. In germline, CDR1 is MDHEN, CDR2 SYDVKM. CDR3 in amino acids: CASMAVYNEQFF. Written as DNA, the CDR3 is TGTGCCAGCATGGCGGTATACAATGAGCAGTTCTTC.